The 16 T cell receptor beta chains below come from one sample, sequenced in a study of control samples from healthy donors and cancer patients. Data came from immunoSEQ multiplex PCR; TCRdb stores just in-frame clones and leaves some out. The sample holds some 130,000 clones, approximately 90% seen once. Material: blood. The receptors were gathered from a man in his forties in good health.

V is TRBV5-1 and J is TRBJ1-1; no firm D call. The V gene lost 4 bases and the J gene lost 0 bases, with 10 bases spanning the gap. The CDR3 has 14 residues. Germline lookup yields CDR1 SGHRS and CDR2 YFSETQ. The CDR3 nucleotides read TGCGCCAGCAGCCCAACTGGGGTGAACACTGAAGCTTTCTTT. Protein sequence: CASSPTGVNTEAFF.

V usage is TRBV6-5 and J usage is TRBJ2-7; 7 bases match TRBD1. The ends lost 7 bases at V and 5 bases at J; junction bases unmatched: 11. From germline, CDR1 is MNHEY and CDR2 SVGAGI. CDR3 length equals 14 residues. CDR3 DNA sequence: TGTGCCAGCAACTACAGACAGGGTATGGACGAGCAGTACTTC. Translation gives CASNYRQGMDEQYF.

This sequence joins TRBV10-3 and TRBJ2-1; unclear D gene. Germline loops: CDR1 ENHRY, CDR2 SYGVKD. V shed 0 bases and J shed 4 bases, with 10 bases lying between them. This CDR3 spans 15 amino acids. CDR3 loop: CAISESAPRYNEQFF. The DNA of the CDR3 is TGTGCCATCAGTGAGTCAGCCCCAAGGTACAATGAGCAGTTCTTC.

The chain carries TRBV5-1 and TRBJ2-6; D gene unclear. The V and J ends lost 7 bases and 0 bases respectively, with 20 bases between them. CDR3 length: 18 amino acids. Germline CDR1 and CDR2: SGHRS and YFSETQ. CDR3 sequence reads: CASGSGSRSNSGANVLTF. The DNA of the CDR3 is TGCGCCAGCGGGTCTGGTTCAAGGAGCAACTCTGGGGCCAACGTCCTGACTTTC. Drawing the rest from reference TRBV5-1 and TRBJ2-6, the complete variable domain is KAGVTQTPRYLIKTRGQQVTLSCSPISGHRSVSWYQQTPGQGLQFLFEYFSETQRNKGNFPGRFSGRQFSNSRSEMNVSTLELGDSALYLCASGSGSRSNSGANVLTFGAGSRLTVL.

This clone was counted between two and nine times. The genes are TRBV5-1 and TRBJ1-2; D gene uncertain. V lost 5 bases to trimming and J lost 8 bases, with 16 bases between them. The CDR3 extends over 13 amino acids. The germline V gene encodes CDR1 SGHRS and CDR2 YFSETQ. CDR3: CASRVAVGSGYTF. CDR3 in DNA: TGCGCCAGCAGGGTGGCGGTCGGAAGCGGCTACACCTTC.

This clone showed up just once. V is TRBV2 and J is TRBJ1-6, with D possibly TRBD1 on 6 matching bases. The CDR3 consists of 16 residues. Trimming cost V 4 bases and J 2 bases, with 12 bases left between them. Germline CDR1 reads SNHLY; CDR2 reads FYNNEI. The CDR3 sequence is CASSVEGVAYNSPLHF. The CDR3 region has the DNA TGTGCCAGCAGTGTTGAGGGGGTTGCCTATAATTCACCCCTCCACTTT.

The chain recombines TRBV9 with TRBJ1-2; the D gene is possibly TRBD1 (6 bases). Germline V lookup: CDR1 SGDLS, CDR2 YYNGEE. V gave up 0 bases and J gave up 4 bases, with 10 bases separating them. The CDR3 has 14 amino acids. The CDR3 DNA follows: TGTGCCAGCAGCGTAGGTGGGGGCGTCTATGGCTACACCTTC. It is translated as CASSVGGGVYGYTF.

The rearrangement joins TRBV5-6 to TRBJ1-6, with TRBD1 identical over 7 bases. The CDR3 loop spans 14 amino acids. From germline, CDR1 is SGHDT and CDR2 YYEEEE. Trimming at V came to 5 bases and at J to 6 bases, leaving 5 bases not matched to a gene. DNA for the CDR3: TGTGCCAGCAGGAGAGGACAGGTTAATTCACCCCTCCACTTT. It translates to CASRRGQVNSPLHF.

The V call is TRBV30, the J call TRBJ1-4; D uncertain. V lost 3 bases, J lost 3 bases, and 8 bases lay in between. The CDR3 has 13 residues. Germline V gene data show CDR1 as GTSNPN and CDR2 as SVGIG (reference sequence). CDR3 DNA sequence: TGTGCCTGGAGCGGAACGTCTAATGAAAAACTGTTTTTT. The encoded protein is CAWSGTSNEKLFF.

The chain couples TRBV14 to TRBJ2-7, with 10 bases matching TRBD1. The germline gives CDR1 SGHDN, CDR2 FVKESK. V was pared by 4 bases and J by 4 bases, with 10 bases of the junction left unmatched. This CDR3 has 16 amino acids. CDR3 loop: CASSPRDRGPFYEQYF. CDR3 DNA: TGTGCCAGCAGCCCCCGGGACAGGGGTCCCTTTTACGAGCAGTACTTC. Using reference TRBV14 and TRBJ2-7 for the parts outside the CDR3, the full variable domain is EAGVTQFPSHSVIEKGQTVTLRCDPISGHDNLYWYRRVMGKEIKFLLHFVKESKQDESGMPNNRFLAERTGGTYSTLKVQPAELEDSGVYFCASSPRDRGPFYEQYFGPGTRLTVT.

The chain combines TRBV18 with TRBJ2-3; D is ambiguous. Germline V lookup: CDR1 KGHSH, CDR2 LQKENI. V lost 1 base, J lost 6 bases, and 5 bases lay in between. The CDR3 consists of 12 residues. Here the CDR3 reads CASSPRVDTQYF. The CDR3 region has the DNA TGTGCCAGCTCACCACGGGTGGATACGCAGTATTTT.

The J gene is TRBJ1-1, the V gene TRBV27; D gene ambiguous. This CDR3 contains 12 residues. Per the germline V gene, CDR1 is MNHEY and CDR2 is SMNVEV (reference sequence). Trimming removed 8 bases at V and 3 bases at J, with 10 bases between. CDR3 residues: CASWGRYTEAFF. CDR3 in DNA: TGTGCCAGCTGGGGAAGGTACACTGAAGCTTTCTTT.

This chain joins TRBV7-8 and TRBJ1-5; D is perhaps TRBD1 (6 bases). CDR1 is SGHVS, CDR2 FQNEAQ, per germline. This CDR3 is 15 amino acids long. The ends were cut back, 7 bases at V and 5 bases at J, with 18 bases in the middle. CDR3 residues: CASTNGGGQDQPQHF. As DNA, the CDR3 is TGTGCCAGCACCAACGGGGGGGGGCAAGATCAGCCCCAGCATTTT.

This clone showed up just once. The rearrangement uses TRBV6-5 and TRBJ1-2, with 7 bases aligning to TRBD1. The V gene end was trimmed by 0 bases and the J gene end by 4 bases; junction bases not matched to a gene: 5. This CDR3 region has 15 residues. Germline V gene sequence: CDR1 MNHEY, CDR2 SVGAGI. The CDR3 reads CASSYSKGQIYGYTF. CDR3 nucleotide sequence: TGTGCCAGCAGTTACTCGAAGGGACAGATCTATGGCTACACCTTC.

This clone was seen only a few times. The gene calls are TRBV7-9 and TRBJ1-6, with D uncertain. In germline, CDR1 is SEHNR, CDR2 FQNEAQ (reference sequence). This CDR3 contains 15 residues. V was trimmed by 3 bases and J by 9 bases, leaving 15 bases between them. CDR3 DNA: TGTGCCAGCAGCTTCTTGGGTGGGGAGGGTTCACCCCTCCACTTT. It codes for CASSFLGGEGSPLHF.

The chain combines TRBV7-2 with TRBJ2-1, with 7 bases that match TRBD2. The germline CDR1 and CDR2 sequences are SGHTA and FQGNSA. This CDR3 spans 16 amino acids. The V gene end was trimmed by 5 bases and the J gene end by 1 base; junction bases not matched to a gene: 8. The CDR3, as DNA: TGTGCCAGCAGCGTTAGCGCAGCGGGGTCCTACAATGAGCAGTTCTTC. Translation gives CASSVSAAGSYNEQFF.